This is a list of T cell receptor beta chains from one sample in a study of shared clonotypes between healthy human individuals. Measured with immunoSEQ multiplex PCR; TCRdb has only the in-frame clones, and not every one. The repertoire includes about 800,000 clones, 95% to 97% of them detected once, and roughly 0.23% sits in the top ten. Sample: naive CD8+ T cells sorted from blood. All receptors come from a man aged 25-40 years in good health. CDR3s include the opening cysteine and the closing phenylalanine or tryptophan. The order of the fields is J gene, V gene, clone size, D gene, CDR3 protein, CDR3 DNA. The D gene is left open where the match is weak. Clone size is not always given. Where it is, it says once, few, many or a class for expanded clones.

j_gene: TRBJ2-1; v_gene: TRBV7-8; abundance: -; d_gene: -; CDR3aa: CASSKSRVPYNEQFF; CDR3nt: TGTGCCAGCAGCAAAAGCCGGGTCCCCTACAATGAGCAGTTCTTC
j_gene: TRBJ1-4; v_gene: TRBV18; abundance: -; d_gene: -; CDR3aa: CASSPPGRYYEKLFF; CDR3nt: TGTGCCAGCTCACCACCAGGGAGGTACTATGAAAAACTGTTTTTT
j_gene: TRBJ2-7; v_gene: TRBV27; abundance: -; d_gene: TRBD2; CDR3aa: CASSLYYPSREGSYEQYF; CDR3nt: TGTGCCAGCAGTTTATACTACCCCTCGCGGGAGGGTTCCTACGAGCAGTACTTC
j_gene: TRBJ2-6; v_gene: TRBV6-6; abundance: -; d_gene: -; CDR3aa: CASKVPAASGANVLTF; CDR3nt: TGTGCCAGCAAGGTCCCGGCCGCCTCAGGGGCCAACGTCCTGACTTTC
j_gene: TRBJ2-1; v_gene: TRBV11-3; abundance: -; d_gene: -; CDR3aa: CASSHDGPGVDEQFF; CDR3nt: TGTGCCAGCAGCCACGACGGCCCAGGGGTTGATGAGCAGTTCTTC
j_gene: TRBJ2-5; v_gene: TRBV14; abundance: -; d_gene: TRBD2; CDR3aa: CASSQAVLAGVETQYF; CDR3nt: TGTGCCAGCAGCCAAGCGGTGCTGGCGGGAGTAGAGACCCAGTACTTC
j_gene: TRBJ1-3; v_gene: TRBV28; abundance: -; d_gene: -; CDR3aa: CASSLRRVAGNTIYF; CDR3nt: TGTGCCAGCAGTTTAAGACGGGTGGCTGGAAACACCATATATTTT
j_gene: TRBJ1-2; v_gene: TRBV7-8; abundance: once; d_gene: TRBD1; CDR3aa: CASSFTTGDNYGYTF; CDR3nt: TGTGCCAGCAGCTTCACCACAGGGGATAACTATGGCTACACCTTC
j_gene: TRBJ2-7; v_gene: TRBV29-1; abundance: -; d_gene: TRBD2; CDR3aa: CSVVGLAGGHEQYF; CDR3nt: TGCAGCGTTGTGGGACTAGCGGGAGGCCACGAGCAGTACTTC
j_gene: TRBJ1-5; v_gene: TRBV5-5; abundance: -; d_gene: -; CDR3aa: CASSLGKISNQPQHF; CDR3nt: TGTGCCAGCAGCTTAGGCAAAATCAGCAATCAGCCCCAGCATTTT
j_gene: TRBJ1-3; v_gene: TRBV14; abundance: -; d_gene: -; CDR3aa: CASSQVGFYTIYF; CDR3nt: TGTGCCAGCAGCCAAGTAGGGTTCTACACCATATATTTT
j_gene: TRBJ2-2; v_gene: TRBV7-9; abundance: -; d_gene: -; CDR3aa: CASSASTENTGELFF; CDR3nt: TGTGCCAGCAGCGCGTCAACAGAGAACACCGGGGAGCTGTTTTTT
j_gene: TRBJ2-1; v_gene: TRBV4-3; abundance: -; d_gene: TRBD2; CDR3aa: CASSPFSGVDNEQFF; CDR3nt: TGCGCCAGCAGCCCCTTTAGCGGGGTCGACAATGAGCAGTTCTTC
j_gene: TRBJ2-1; v_gene: TRBV7-9; abundance: -; d_gene: TRBD2; CDR3aa: CASSLPVKSTSESYNEQFF; CDR3nt: TGTGCCAGCAGCTTACCGGTAAAGTCGACTAGCGAGTCCTACAATGAGCAGTTCTTC
j_gene: TRBJ2-7; v_gene: TRBV7-9; abundance: -; d_gene: -; CDR3aa: CASSLSPGEQYF; CDR3nt: TGTGCCAGCAGCTTATCTCCGGGAGAGCAGTACTTC
j_gene: TRBJ2-1; v_gene: TRBV7-7; abundance: -; d_gene: TRBD2; CDR3aa: CASSASTSGRGNEQFF; CDR3nt: TGTGCTAGCAGCGCCTCCACTAGCGGGAGAGGAAATGAGCAGTTCTTC
j_gene: TRBJ2-1; v_gene: TRBV15; abundance: -; d_gene: TRBD2; CDR3aa: CATSSVGLADNEQFF; CDR3nt: TGTGCCACCAGCAGCGTAGGACTAGCGGACAATGAGCAGTTCTTC
j_gene: TRBJ2-7; v_gene: TRBV4-1; abundance: -; d_gene: TRBD2; CDR3aa: CASSLLAGTYEQYF; CDR3nt: TGCGCCAGCAGCCTACTAGCGGGGACCTACGAGCAGTACTTC
j_gene: TRBJ2-3; v_gene: TRBV29-1; abundance: -; d_gene: TRBD2; CDR3aa: CSAVVGGTSGGTDTQYF; CDR3nt: TGCAGCGCTGTAGTGGGCGGGACTAGCGGAGGCACAGATACGCAGTATTTT
j_gene: TRBJ2-7; v_gene: TRBV19; abundance: -; d_gene: -; CDR3aa: CASSMGFPYEQYF; CDR3nt: TGTGCCAGTAGTATGGGGTTTCCCTACGAGCAGTACTTC
j_gene: TRBJ2-7; v_gene: TRBV19; abundance: -; d_gene: TRBD2; CDR3aa: CASSTLEGLASYEQYF; CDR3nt: TGTGCCAGTAGTACCCTGGAAGGACTAGCGTCGTACGAGCAGTACTTC
j_gene: TRBJ2-3; v_gene: TRBV4-1; abundance: -; d_gene: TRBD2; CDR3aa: CASSHDASGDTQYF; CDR3nt: TGCGCCAGCAGCCATGACGCTAGCGGAGATACGCAGTATTTT
j_gene: TRBJ2-1; v_gene: TRBV7-9; abundance: -; d_gene: -; CDR3aa: CAIFFRKSLNEQFF; CDR3nt: TGTGCCATTTTCTTCCGAAAAAGTCTCAATGAGCAGTTCTTC
j_gene: TRBJ2-7; v_gene: TRBV28; abundance: -; d_gene: -; CDR3aa: CASSLLTYEQYF; CDR3nt: TGTGCCAGCAGTCTACTCACCTACGAGCAGTACTTC
j_gene: TRBJ1-2; v_gene: TRBV15; abundance: -; d_gene: -; CDR3aa: CATSYLCGKTYGYTF; CDR3nt: TGTGCCACCAGCTATTTGTGTGGAAAGACCTATGGCTACACCTTC
j_gene: TRBJ1-1; v_gene: TRBV25-1; abundance: -; d_gene: -; CDR3aa: CASSEVGQTEAFF; CDR3nt: TGTGCCAGCAGTGAAGTGGGTCAAACTGAAGCTTTCTTT
j_gene: TRBJ2-2; v_gene: TRBV6-5; abundance: -; d_gene: -; CDR3aa: CASSYGGGTGELFF; CDR3nt: TGTGCCAGCAGTTATGGGGGAGGAACCGGGGAGCTGTTTTTT
j_gene: TRBJ1-1; v_gene: TRBV7-9; abundance: -; d_gene: TRBD1; CDR3aa: CASSFSTGQKLLNTEAFF; CDR3nt: TGTGCCAGCAGCTTTTCCACGGGACAGAAGCTTTTGAACACTGAAGCTTTCTTT
j_gene: TRBJ2-1; v_gene: TRBV27; abundance: -; d_gene: -; CDR3aa: CASSSDAGTNYNEQFF; CDR3nt: TGTGCCAGCAGTTCGGATGCCGGGACAAATTACAATGAGCAGTTCTTC
j_gene: TRBJ2-7; v_gene: TRBV4-3; abundance: -; d_gene: -; CDR3aa: CASSQDGSSLGLYDEQYF; CDR3nt: TGCGCCAGCAGCCAAGACGGGAGCAGCCTGGGCCTTTACGACGAGCAGTACTTC
j_gene: TRBJ2-3; v_gene: TRBV5-4; abundance: -; d_gene: TRBD2; CDR3aa: CASSLELAASTDTQYF; CDR3nt: TGTGCCAGCAGCTTGGAACTAGCGGCTAGCACAGATACGCAGTATTTT
j_gene: TRBJ2-7; v_gene: TRBV27; abundance: -; d_gene: TRBD2; CDR3aa: CASSPLGREIPYEQYF; CDR3nt: TGTGCCAGCAGTCCCCTTGGGCGGGAGATCCCCTACGAGCAGTACTTC
j_gene: TRBJ1-2; v_gene: TRBV2; abundance: -; d_gene: -; CDR3aa: CASSERQTYYGYTF; CDR3nt: TGTGCCAGCAGTGAAAGACAGACCTACTATGGCTACACCTTC
j_gene: TRBJ2-7; v_gene: TRBV5-4; abundance: -; d_gene: -; CDR3aa: CASSLVGYEQYF; CDR3nt: TGTGCCAGCAGCTTGGTGGGCTACGAGCAGTACTTC
j_gene: TRBJ1-1; v_gene: TRBV7-9; abundance: once; d_gene: -; CDR3aa: CASSLEWTEGAFF; CDR3nt: TGTGCCAGCAGCTTAGAGTGGACCGAGGGGGCTTTCTTT
j_gene: TRBJ2-7; v_gene: TRBV7-9; abundance: -; d_gene: -; CDR3aa: CASSWGLEQYF; CDR3nt: TGTGCCAGCAGCTGGGGACTCGAGCAGTACTTC
j_gene: TRBJ2-7; v_gene: TRBV29-1; abundance: -; d_gene: -; CDR3aa: CSVETGAYEQYF; CDR3nt: TGCAGCGTTGAAACGGGGGCCTACGAGCAGTACTTC
j_gene: TRBJ2-1; v_gene: TRBV9; abundance: -; d_gene: TRBD2; CDR3aa: CASSESSGSGYEQFF; CDR3nt: TGTGCCAGCAGCGAGTCTAGCGGGAGTGGCTATGAGCAGTTCTTC
j_gene: TRBJ1-5; v_gene: TRBV27; abundance: -; d_gene: -; CDR3aa: CASSWEAGQPQHF; CDR3nt: TGTGCCAGCAGTTGGGAGGCGGGTCAGCCCCAGCATTTT
j_gene: TRBJ1-2; v_gene: TRBV25-1; abundance: -; d_gene: -; CDR3aa: CASRTSYGYTF; CDR3nt: TGTGCCAGCAGGACTTCGTATGGCTACACCTTC
j_gene: TRBJ2-2; v_gene: TRBV9; abundance: -; d_gene: -; CDR3aa: CASSVGHLTRNTGELFF; CDR3nt: TGTGCCAGCAGCGTAGGACACCTTACGAGGAACACCGGGGAGCTGTTTTTT
j_gene: TRBJ2-7; v_gene: TRBV27; abundance: -; d_gene: -; CDR3aa: CASSPGPSSYEQYF; CDR3nt: TGTGCCAGCAGTCCAGGACCAAGCTCCTACGAGCAGTACTTC
j_gene: TRBJ2-7; v_gene: TRBV11-2; abundance: -; d_gene: TRBD2; CDR3aa: CASSFPRTSGRTMYEQYF; CDR3nt: TGTGCCAGCAGCTTCCCCCGGACTAGCGGGAGGACTATGTACGAGCAGTACTTC
j_gene: TRBJ1-5; v_gene: TRBV27; abundance: once; d_gene: -; CDR3aa: CASSPWGNSNQPQHF; CDR3nt: TGTGCCAGCAGTCCTTGGGGGAATAGCAATCAGCCCCAGCATTTT
j_gene: TRBJ2-7; v_gene: TRBV28; abundance: -; d_gene: TRBD2; CDR3aa: CASSYRTSGRASEQYF; CDR3nt: TGTGCCAGCAGCTACCGGACTAGCGGGAGGGCCTCCGAGCAGTACTTC
j_gene: TRBJ1-1; v_gene: TRBV9; abundance: -; d_gene: -; CDR3aa: CASSPMYLEAFF; CDR3nt: TGTGCCAGCAGCCCCATGTACCTTGAAGCTTTCTTT
j_gene: TRBJ2-4; v_gene: TRBV6-1; abundance: -; d_gene: TRBD1; CDR3aa: CASSARDSLAKNIQYF; CDR3nt: TGTGCCAGCAGTGCGAGGGACAGTTTAGCCAAAAACATTCAGTACTTC
j_gene: TRBJ2-3; v_gene: TRBV9; abundance: -; d_gene: -; CDR3aa: CASSVEGRGAGDTQYF; CDR3nt: TGTGCCAGCAGCGTAGAGGGTCGGGGGGCTGGAGATACGCAGTATTTT
j_gene: TRBJ2-7; v_gene: TRBV6-1; abundance: -; d_gene: TRBD2; CDR3aa: CASRVAGTYEQYF; CDR3nt: TGTGCCAGCCGAGTAGCGGGTACCTACGAGCAGTACTTC
j_gene: TRBJ2-7; v_gene: TRBV2; abundance: -; d_gene: -; CDR3aa: CASSEWASPTQKQYF; CDR3nt: TGTGCCAGCAGTGAATGGGCTAGCCCTACTCAAAAGCAGTACTTC
j_gene: TRBJ1-1; v_gene: TRBV11-3; abundance: -; d_gene: -; CDR3aa: CASSFCPTLGGGNTEAFF; CDR3nt: TGTGCCAGCAGCTTTTGCCCCACGTTGGGGGGAGGGAACACTGAAGCTTTCTTT
j_gene: TRBJ1-6; v_gene: TRBV14; abundance: -; d_gene: -; CDR3aa: CASSQDWYSPLHF; CDR3nt: TGTGCCAGCAGCCAAGACTGGTATTCACCCCTCCACTTT
j_gene: TRBJ2-1; v_gene: TRBV6-5; abundance: -; d_gene: TRBD1; CDR3aa: CATSLGQGASLQFF; CDR3nt: TGTGCCACCTCGCTGGGACAGGGGGCGTCCTTGCAGTTCTTC
j_gene: TRBJ2-1; v_gene: TRBV19; abundance: -; d_gene: -; CDR3aa: CASSMPGFHNEQFF; CDR3nt: TGTGCCAGTAGTATGCCTGGGTTTCACAATGAGCAGTTCTTC
j_gene: TRBJ2-2; v_gene: TRBV7-2; abundance: once; d_gene: -; CDR3aa: CASSLVAGSNTGELFF; CDR3nt: TGTGCCAGCAGCTTAGTGGCGGGTTCGAACACCGGGGAGCTGTTTTTT
j_gene: TRBJ2-7; v_gene: TRBV4-1; abundance: -; d_gene: TRBD1; CDR3aa: CASSPTGSTSYEQYF; CDR3nt: TGCGCCAGCAGCCCGACAGGGTCGACCTCCTACGAGCAGTACTTC
j_gene: TRBJ2-1; v_gene: TRBV9; abundance: -; d_gene: -; CDR3aa: CASSDELGRNEQFF; CDR3nt: TGTGCCAGCAGCGATGAACTAGGGCGCAATGAGCAGTTCTTC
j_gene: TRBJ2-2; v_gene: TRBV19; abundance: -; d_gene: -; CDR3aa: CASTPYWLAKGELFF; CDR3nt: TGTGCCAGTACCCCCTACTGGCTAGCAAAGGGGGAGCTGTTTTTT